These 3 T cell receptor beta chains share one sample of origin, sequenced in a study of a mutant IDH1 vaccine in newly diagnosed glioma. No antigens are known for them. Method: immunoSEQ multiplex PCR; TCRdb's copy keeps in-frame clones and lacks some. The table records 41,000 or so clones, 80% to 90% of them present only once. Noted time point: week 35, safety follow-up. Topical imiquimod was applied with each vaccine dose, which held 300 ug of mutant IDH1 20-mer peptide. Sequenced material: PBMCs, taken from a glioma patient whose treatment included an IDH1 peptide vaccine. The receptors shown here come from a man in his forties with glioma.

The CDR3 sequence is CASGHRGEVPGELFF. CDR3 bases: TGTGCTAGTGGTCACAGGGGGGAAGTACCCGGGGAGCTGTTTTTT. V usage is TRBV12-5 and J usage is TRBJ2-2; 8 bases agree with TRBD1. The J segment lost 6 bases and the V segment lost 5 bases, leaving 8 bases of the junction unmatched. This CDR3 has 15 residues. Germline V lookup: CDR1 LGHNT, CDR2 FRNRAP.

The chain joins TRBV7-6 to TRBJ2-1; 10 bases are a match to TRBD2. Germline V CDR1 and CDR2: SGHVS, FNYEAQ. The CDR3 consists of 15 residues. After removal of 2 bases from V and 4 bases from J, the junction contained 2 bases not matched to a gene. CDR3 sequence: CASSLLAGVYNEQFF. As DNA, the CDR3 is TGTGCCAGCAGCTTACTAGCGGGGGTGTACAATGAGCAGTTCTTC.

The genes are TRBV29-1 and TRBJ2-2; 8 bases line up with TRBD2. Trimming removed 6 bases from V and 1 base from J; junction bases left unmatched: 1. CDR1 SQVTM and CDR2 ANQGSEA come from the germline V gene. The CDR3 has 13 amino acids. This chain's CDR3 is CSVGLGNTGELFF. The CDR3 coding sequence is TGCAGCGTGGGACTAGGGAACACCGGGGAGCTGTTTTTT.